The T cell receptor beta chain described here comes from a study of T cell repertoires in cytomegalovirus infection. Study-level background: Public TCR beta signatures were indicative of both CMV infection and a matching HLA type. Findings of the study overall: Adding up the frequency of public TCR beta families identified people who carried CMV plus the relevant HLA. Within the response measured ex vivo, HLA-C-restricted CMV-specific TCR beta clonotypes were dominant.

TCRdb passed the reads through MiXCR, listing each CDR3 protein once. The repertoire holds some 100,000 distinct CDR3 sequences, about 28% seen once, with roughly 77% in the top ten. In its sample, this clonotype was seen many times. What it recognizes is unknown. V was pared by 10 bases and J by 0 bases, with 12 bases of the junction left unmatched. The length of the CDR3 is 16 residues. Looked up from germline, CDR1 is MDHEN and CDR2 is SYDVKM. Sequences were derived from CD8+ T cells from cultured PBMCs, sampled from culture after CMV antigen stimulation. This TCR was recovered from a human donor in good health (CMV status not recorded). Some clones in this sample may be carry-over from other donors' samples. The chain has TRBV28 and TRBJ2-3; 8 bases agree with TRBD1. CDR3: CAISPGQARSTDTQYF. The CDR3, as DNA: TGTGCCATCTCGCCGGGACAGGCTCGTAGCACAGATACGCAGTATTTT.